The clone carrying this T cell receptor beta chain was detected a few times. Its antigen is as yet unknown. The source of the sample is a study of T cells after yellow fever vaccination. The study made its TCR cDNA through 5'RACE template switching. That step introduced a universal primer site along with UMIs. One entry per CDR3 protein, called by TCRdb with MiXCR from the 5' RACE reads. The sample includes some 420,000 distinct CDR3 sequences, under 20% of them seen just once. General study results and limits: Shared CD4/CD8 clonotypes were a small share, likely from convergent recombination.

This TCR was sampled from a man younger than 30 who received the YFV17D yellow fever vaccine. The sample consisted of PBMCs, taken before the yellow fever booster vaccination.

The CDR3 loop is CASSLPGDGYTF. CDR3 nucleotide sequence: TGTGCCAGCAGTTTACCCGGGGATGGCTACACCTTC. The rearrangement joins TRBV28 to TRBJ1-2; D is ambiguous. The V end lost 2 bases, the J end lost 6 bases, and 7 bases lay between the germline ends. CDR1 and CDR2 from the germline V gene are MDHEN and SYDVKM. This CDR3 is 12 amino acids long.